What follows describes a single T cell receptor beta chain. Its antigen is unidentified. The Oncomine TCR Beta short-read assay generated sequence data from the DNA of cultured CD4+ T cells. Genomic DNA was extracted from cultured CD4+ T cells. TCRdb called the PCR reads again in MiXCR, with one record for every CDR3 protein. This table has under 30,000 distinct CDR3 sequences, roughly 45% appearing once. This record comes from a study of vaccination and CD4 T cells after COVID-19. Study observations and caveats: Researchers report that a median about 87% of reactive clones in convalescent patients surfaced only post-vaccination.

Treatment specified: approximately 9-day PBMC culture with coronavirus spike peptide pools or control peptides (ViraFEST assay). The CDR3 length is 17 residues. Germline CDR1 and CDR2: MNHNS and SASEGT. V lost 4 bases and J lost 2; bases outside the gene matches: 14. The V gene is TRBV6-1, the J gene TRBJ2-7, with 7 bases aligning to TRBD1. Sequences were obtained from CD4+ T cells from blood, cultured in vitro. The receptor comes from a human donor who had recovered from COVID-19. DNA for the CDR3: TGTGCCAGCAGTGTCAGACTGCGGACAGGACCTACCTACGAGCAGTACTTC. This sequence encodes CASSVRLRTGPTYEQYF.